Sequencing of this T cell receptor beta chain was carried out in a study of neurological immune-mediated disorders. CDR1 is DFQATT, CDR2 SNEGSKA, per germline (reference sequence). The CDR3 has 13 residues. The germline V and J ends were trimmed by 6 bases and 0 bases, with 11 bases remaining between them. The time point here: longitudinal time-point 1 (baseline). Source material was 2 million unsorted PBMCs, stored at -80 °C in RNAlater. By 5'RACE with 10-nucleotide random UMIs, the cDNA was made. TCRdb fed the 5' RACE reads into MiXCR, producing one record per CDR3 protein. The table lists more than 70,000 distinct CDR3 sequences, about 9.4% of them singletons. This clonotype was counted ten times or more.

The sequence was obtained from a man younger than 45 in good health. Sequencing input: PBMCs. The chain uses TRBV20-1 and TRBJ1-2; perhaps TRBD1 as D (5 bases). The CDR3 loop is CSAPGFTNYGYTF. CDR3 sequence (DNA): TGCAGTGCACCAGGGTTTACTAACTATGGCTACACCTTC.